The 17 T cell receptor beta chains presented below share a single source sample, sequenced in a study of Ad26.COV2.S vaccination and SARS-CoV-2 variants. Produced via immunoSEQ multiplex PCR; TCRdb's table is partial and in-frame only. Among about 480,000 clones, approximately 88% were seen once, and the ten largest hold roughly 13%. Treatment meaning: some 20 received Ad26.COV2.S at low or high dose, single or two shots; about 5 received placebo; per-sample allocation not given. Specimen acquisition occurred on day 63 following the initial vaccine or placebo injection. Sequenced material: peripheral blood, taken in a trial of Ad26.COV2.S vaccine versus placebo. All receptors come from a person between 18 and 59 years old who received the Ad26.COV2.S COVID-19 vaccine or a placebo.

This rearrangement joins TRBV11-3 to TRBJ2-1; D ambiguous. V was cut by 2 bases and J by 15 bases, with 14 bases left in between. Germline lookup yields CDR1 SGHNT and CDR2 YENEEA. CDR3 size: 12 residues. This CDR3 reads CASSLPLGPRFF. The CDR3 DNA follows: TGTGCCAGCAGCTTACCTCTAGGCCCCAGGTTCTTC. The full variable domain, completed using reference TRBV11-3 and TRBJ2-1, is EAGVVQSPRYKIIEKKQPVAFWCNPISGHNTLYWYLQNLGQGPELLIRYENEEAVDDSQLPKDRFSAERLKGVDSTLKIQPAELGDSAVYLCASSLPLGPRFFGPGTRLTVL.

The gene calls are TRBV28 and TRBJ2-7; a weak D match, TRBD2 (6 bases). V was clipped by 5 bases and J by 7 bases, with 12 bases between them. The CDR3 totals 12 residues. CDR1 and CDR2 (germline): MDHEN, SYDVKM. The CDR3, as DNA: TGTGCCAGCAGTACAGACGCGGGGGAGCAGTACTTC. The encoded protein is CASSTDAGEQYF.

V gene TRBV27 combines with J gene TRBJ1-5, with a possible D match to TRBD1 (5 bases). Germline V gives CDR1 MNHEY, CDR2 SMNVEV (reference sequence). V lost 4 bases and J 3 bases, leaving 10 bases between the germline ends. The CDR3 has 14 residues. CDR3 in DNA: TGTGCCAGCAGTTGGGGGGGTATCAATCAGCCCCAGCATTTT. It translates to CASSWGGINQPQHF.

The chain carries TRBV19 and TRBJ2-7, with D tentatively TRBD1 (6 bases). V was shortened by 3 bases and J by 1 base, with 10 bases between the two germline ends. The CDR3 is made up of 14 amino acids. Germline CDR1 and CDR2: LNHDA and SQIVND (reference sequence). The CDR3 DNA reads TGTGCCAGTAGTATCACAGGGCCGTCCTACGAGCAGTACTTC. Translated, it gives CASSITGPSYEQYF.

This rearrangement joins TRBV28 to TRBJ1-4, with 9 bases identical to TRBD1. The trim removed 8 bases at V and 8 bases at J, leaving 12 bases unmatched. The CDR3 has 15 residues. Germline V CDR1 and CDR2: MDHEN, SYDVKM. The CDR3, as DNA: TGTGCCAGCTGTACTAGGGGACAGGGATGGGAAAAACTGTTTTTT. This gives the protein CASCTRGQGWEKLFF.

CDR3 sequence: CASSPLPPKEQFF. CDR3 in DNA: TGTGCCAGCAGTCCCCTACCCCCTAAGGAGCAGTTCTTC. The chain couples TRBV27 to TRBJ2-1, with D unresolved. The germline CDR1 and CDR2 sequences are MNHEY and SMNVEV (reference sequence). The V end was cut by 5 bases, the J end by 10 bases, with 15 bases between. CDR3 length: 13 residues.

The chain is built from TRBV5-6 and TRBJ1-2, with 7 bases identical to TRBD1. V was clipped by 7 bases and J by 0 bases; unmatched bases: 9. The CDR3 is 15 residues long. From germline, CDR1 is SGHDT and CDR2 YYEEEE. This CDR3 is CASASTGITNYGYTF. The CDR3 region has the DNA TGTGCCAGCGCGTCGACAGGGATTACTAACTATGGCTACACCTTC.

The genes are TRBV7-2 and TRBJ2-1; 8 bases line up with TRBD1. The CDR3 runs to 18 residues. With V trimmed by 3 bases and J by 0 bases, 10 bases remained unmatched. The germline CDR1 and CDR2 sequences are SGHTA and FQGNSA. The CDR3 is CASSFHRQGPSSYNEQFF. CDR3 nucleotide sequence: TGTGCCAGCAGCTTCCACAGACAGGGGCCGAGCTCCTACAATGAGCAGTTCTTC.

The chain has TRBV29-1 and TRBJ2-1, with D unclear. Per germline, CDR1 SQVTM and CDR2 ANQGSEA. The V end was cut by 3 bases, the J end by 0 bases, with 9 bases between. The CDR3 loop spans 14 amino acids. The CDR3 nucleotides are TGCAGCGTTGAGCGTTCAAGCTCCTACAATGAGCAGTTCTTC. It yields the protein CSVERSSSYNEQFF.

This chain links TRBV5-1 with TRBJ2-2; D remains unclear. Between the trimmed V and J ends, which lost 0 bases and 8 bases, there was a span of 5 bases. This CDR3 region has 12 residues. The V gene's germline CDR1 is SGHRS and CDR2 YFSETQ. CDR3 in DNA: TGCGCCAGCAGCTTGGACGGGGGGGAGCTGTTTTTT. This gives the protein CASSLDGGELFF.

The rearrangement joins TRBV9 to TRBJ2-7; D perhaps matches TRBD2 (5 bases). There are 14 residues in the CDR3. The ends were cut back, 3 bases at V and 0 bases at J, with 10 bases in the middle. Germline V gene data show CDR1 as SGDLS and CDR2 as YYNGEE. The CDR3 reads CASSAQGSSYEQYF. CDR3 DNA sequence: TGTGCCAGCAGCGCACAAGGGAGCTCCTACGAGCAGTACTTC.

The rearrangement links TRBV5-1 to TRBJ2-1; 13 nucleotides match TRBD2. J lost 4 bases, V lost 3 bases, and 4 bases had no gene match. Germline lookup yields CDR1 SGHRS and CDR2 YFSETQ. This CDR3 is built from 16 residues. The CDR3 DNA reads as TGCGCCAGCAGCTCGGGGACTAGCGGGATGTACAATGAGCAGTTCTTC. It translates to CASSSGTSGMYNEQFF.

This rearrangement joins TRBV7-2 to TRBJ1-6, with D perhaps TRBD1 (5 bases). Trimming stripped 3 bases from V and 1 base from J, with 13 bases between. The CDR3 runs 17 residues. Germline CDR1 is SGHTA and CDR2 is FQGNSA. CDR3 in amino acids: CASSFLPGNSYNSPLHF. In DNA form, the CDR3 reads TGTGCCAGCAGCTTCCTACCAGGGAATTCCTATAATTCACCCCTCCACTTT.

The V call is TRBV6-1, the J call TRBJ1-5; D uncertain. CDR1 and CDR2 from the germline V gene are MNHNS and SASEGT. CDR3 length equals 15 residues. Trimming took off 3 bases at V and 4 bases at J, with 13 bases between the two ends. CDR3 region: CASSESGVFNQPQHF. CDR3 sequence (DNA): TGTGCCAGCAGTGAGAGTGGGGTGTTTAATCAGCCCCAGCATTTT.

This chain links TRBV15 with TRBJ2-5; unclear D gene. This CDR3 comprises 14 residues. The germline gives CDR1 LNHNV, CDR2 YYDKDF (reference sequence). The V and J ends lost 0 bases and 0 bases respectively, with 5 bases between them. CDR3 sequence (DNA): TGTGCCACCAGCAGAGATGGCAACCAAGAGACCCAGTACTTC. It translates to CATSRDGNQETQYF.

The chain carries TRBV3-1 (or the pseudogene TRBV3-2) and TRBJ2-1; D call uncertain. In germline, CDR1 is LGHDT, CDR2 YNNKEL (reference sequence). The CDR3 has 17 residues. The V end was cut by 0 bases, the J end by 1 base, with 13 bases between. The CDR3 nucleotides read TGTGCCAGCAGCCAAGACCCGGCGCGGAATTCCTACAATGAGCAGTTCTTC. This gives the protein CASSQDPARNSYNEQFF.

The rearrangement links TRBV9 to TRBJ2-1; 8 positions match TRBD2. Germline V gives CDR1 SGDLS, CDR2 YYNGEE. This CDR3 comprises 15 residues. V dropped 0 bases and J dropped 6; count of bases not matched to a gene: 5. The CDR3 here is CASSVAGTRSNEQFF. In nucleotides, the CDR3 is TGTGCCAGCAGCGTAGCGGGGACTAGGAGCAATGAGCAGTTCTTC.